The rows below give T cell receptor beta chains drawn from one sample of a study of OX40 agonist ivuxolimab in advanced cancers. The data were produced by immunoSEQ multiplex PCR, yet TCRdb's version contains in-frame clones alone and is incomplete. Here the sample spans some 50,000 clones, around 90% being singletons. The sample consisted of CD4+ or CD8+ T cells sorted from blood, taken in a trial of the OX40 agonist ivuxolimab. These receptors were obtained from an adult with an advanced solid tumor such as melanoma, head and neck, liver or kidney cancer. Both conserved end residues are part of each CDR3. The D gene is left open where the match is weak. Clone sizes are given selectively: once, few, many, or a class where the clone is expanded.

>NA|TRBJ1-3|NA|TRBV19
TGTGCCAGTAGTATAGCCGATTCGGCTGGAAACACCATATATTTT
CASSIADSAGNTIYF
>TRBD2|TRBJ2-7|NA|TRBV6-5
TGTGCCAGCAGTTTTGGACTAGTTAGCTACGAGCAGTACTTC
CASSFGLVSYEQYF
>TRBD1|TRBJ2-7|NA|TRBV2
TGTGCCAGTCTTGGGGCAGGGGGAGACGAGCAGTACTTC
CASLGAGGDEQYF
>NA|TRBJ2-2|few|TRBV7-3
TGTGCCAGCAGCTCCCAGGGATCCGGGGAGCTGTTTTTT
CASSSQGSGELFF
>NA|TRBJ1-1|NA|TRBV11-2
TGTGCCAGCAGTAAGACGGGAGGGGCTCACACTGAAGCTTTCTTT
CASSKTGGAHTEAFF
>TRBD1|TRBJ2-7|NA|TRBV7-2
TGTGCCAGCAGCCGGGACAGCTCCTACGAGCAGTACTTC
CASSRDSSYEQYF
>TRBD1|TRBJ1-1|NA|TRBV27
TGTGCCAGCAGTTATAGGGGACAGGGATTGGTGGGAGCTTTCTTT
CASSYRGQGLVGAFF
>NA|TRBJ2-1|NA|TRBV29-1
TGCAGCGTTGTGAAGGGCTTGCAGGTCCCCTACAATGAGCAGTTCTTC
CSVVKGLQVPYNEQFF
>TRBD1|TRBJ1-2|once|TRBV27
TGTGCCAGCAGTCACCGGGACAGGGGCTATGGCTACACCTTC
CASSHRDRGYGYTF
>TRBD1|TRBJ1-6|few|TRBV28
TGTGCCAGCAGTTCACCAGACAGGGAGGGTTCACCCCTCCACTTT
CASSSPDREGSPLHF